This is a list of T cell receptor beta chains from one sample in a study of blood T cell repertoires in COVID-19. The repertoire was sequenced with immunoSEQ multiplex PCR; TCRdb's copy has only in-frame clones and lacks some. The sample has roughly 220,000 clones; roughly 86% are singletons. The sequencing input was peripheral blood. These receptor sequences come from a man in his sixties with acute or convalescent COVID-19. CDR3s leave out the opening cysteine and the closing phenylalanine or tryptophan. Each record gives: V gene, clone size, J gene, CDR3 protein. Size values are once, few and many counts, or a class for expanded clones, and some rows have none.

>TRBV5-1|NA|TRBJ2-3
ASSLVSGGQGLTDTQY
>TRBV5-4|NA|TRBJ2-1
ASSVSGGAHEQF
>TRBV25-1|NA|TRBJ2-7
ASSEYGEPYEQY
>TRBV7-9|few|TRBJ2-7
ASSLVGQGSEQY
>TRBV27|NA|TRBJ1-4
ASSLGTALNEKLF
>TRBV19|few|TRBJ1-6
ASSPTGTENSPLH
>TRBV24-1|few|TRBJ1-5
ATGGTGGFQPQH
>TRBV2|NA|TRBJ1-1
ASTEGGVTEAF
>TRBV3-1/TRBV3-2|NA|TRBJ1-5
ASSQGDRGGGNQPQH
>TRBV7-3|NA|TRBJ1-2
ASSLTRGGGYT
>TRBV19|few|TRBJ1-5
ASSPAGERQPQH
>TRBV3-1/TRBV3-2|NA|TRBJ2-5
ASSPAEGRKETQY
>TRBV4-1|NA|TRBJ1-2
ASSPRTGHYGYT
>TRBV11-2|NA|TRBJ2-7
ASSLDSGNYEQY
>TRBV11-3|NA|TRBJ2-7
ASSSNRGPPYEQY
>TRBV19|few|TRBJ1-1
ASIMSAGASTEAF
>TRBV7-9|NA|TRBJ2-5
ASSTGLGETQY
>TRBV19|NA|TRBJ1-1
ASSTSGTGNFAEAF
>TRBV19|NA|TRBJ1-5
ASSTQGWKPQH
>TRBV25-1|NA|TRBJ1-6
ASSEFVGASPLH
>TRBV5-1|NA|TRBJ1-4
ASSRGQGDEKLF
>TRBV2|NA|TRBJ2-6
ASSERWSSGANVLT
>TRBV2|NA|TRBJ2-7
ASMEAAYEQY
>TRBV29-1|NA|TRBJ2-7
SYRGSKSYEQY
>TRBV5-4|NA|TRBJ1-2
ASSPAPGFWELDYGYT
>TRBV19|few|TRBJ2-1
ASARGEIYNEQF
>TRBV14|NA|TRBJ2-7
ASSQGDSYYEQY
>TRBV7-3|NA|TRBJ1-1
ASSLTPNTEAF
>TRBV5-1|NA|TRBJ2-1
ASSDGLAVMTNNEQF
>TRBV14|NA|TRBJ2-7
ASSPGQIYEQY
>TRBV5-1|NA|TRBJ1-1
ASSLKQGSTEAF
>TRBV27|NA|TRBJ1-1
ASSLRGGRTEAF
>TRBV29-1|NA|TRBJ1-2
SVGQGANYGYT
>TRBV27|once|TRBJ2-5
ASSLSSGGMGTQY
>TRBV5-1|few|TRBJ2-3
ASSLAGTLRDTQY
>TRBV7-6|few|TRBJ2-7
ASSLERQSSYEQY
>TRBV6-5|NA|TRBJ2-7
ASSPISAGDYEQY
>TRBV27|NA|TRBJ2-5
ASSAQTGGAETQY
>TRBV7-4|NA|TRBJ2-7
ASSRGTDPYEQY
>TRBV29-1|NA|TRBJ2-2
SVEEGGITGELF
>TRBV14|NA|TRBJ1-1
ASSQGGHTGLRAF
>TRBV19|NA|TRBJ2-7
ASTRLAGGSEQY